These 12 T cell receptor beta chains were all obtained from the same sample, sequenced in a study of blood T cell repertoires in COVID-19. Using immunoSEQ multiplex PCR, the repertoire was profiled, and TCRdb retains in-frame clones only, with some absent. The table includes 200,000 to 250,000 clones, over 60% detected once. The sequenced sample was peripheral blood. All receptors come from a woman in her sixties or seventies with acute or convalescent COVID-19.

The CDR3 coding sequence is TGTGCCAGCACCCCACTAGCGGGGGGGCCTGGTACGCAGTATTTT. Translated, it gives CASTPLAGGPGTQYF. V and J are TRBV6-5 and TRBJ2-3; TRBD2 matches 13 bases. Germline CDR1 and CDR2: MNHEY and SVGAGI. Trimming at V came to 7 bases and at J to 8 bases, leaving 9 bases not matched to a gene. This CDR3 spans 15 amino acids.

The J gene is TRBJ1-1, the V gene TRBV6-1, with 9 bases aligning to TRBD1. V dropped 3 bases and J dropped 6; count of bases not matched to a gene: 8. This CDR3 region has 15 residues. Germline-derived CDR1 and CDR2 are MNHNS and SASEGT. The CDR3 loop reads CASSEGTGWFAEAFF. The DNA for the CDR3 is TGTGCCAGCAGTGAGGGGACAGGGTGGTTCGCTGAAGCTTTCTTT.

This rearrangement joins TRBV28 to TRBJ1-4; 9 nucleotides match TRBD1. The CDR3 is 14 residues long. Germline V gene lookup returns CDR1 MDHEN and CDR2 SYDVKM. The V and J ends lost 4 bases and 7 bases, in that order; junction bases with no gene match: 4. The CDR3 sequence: CASSWTGEVEKLFF. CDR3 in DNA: TGTGCCAGCAGTTGGACAGGGGAGGTTGAAAAACTGTTTTTT.

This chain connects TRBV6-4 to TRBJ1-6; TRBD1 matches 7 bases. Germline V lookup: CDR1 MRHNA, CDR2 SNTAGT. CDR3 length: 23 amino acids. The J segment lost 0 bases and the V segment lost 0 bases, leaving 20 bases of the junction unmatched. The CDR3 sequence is CASSDSGLECSKDRSSYNSPLHF. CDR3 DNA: TGTGCCAGCAGTGACTCCGGCTTAGAGTGTTCGAAGGACAGGTCCTCCTATAATTCACCCCTCCACTTT.

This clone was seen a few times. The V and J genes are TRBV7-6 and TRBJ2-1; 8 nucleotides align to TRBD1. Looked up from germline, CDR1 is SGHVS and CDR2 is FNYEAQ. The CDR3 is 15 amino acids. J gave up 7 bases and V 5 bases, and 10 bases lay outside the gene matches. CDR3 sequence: CASSLGQGRGNEQFF. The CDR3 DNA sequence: TGTGCCAGCAGCCTAGGACAGGGTCGTGGGAATGAGCAGTTCTTC.

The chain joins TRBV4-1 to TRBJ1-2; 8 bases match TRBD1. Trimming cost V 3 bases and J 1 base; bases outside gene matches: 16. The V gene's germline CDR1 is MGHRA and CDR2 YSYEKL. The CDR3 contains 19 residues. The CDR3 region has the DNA TGCGCCAGCAGCCACAGTCCACCGCCCCGGGACAGGTTTAACTATGGCTACACCTTC. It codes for CASSHSPPPRDRFNYGYTF.

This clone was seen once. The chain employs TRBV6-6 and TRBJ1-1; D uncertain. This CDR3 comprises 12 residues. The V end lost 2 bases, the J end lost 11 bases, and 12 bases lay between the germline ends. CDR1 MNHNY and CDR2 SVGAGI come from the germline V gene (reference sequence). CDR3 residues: CASSYPAKSAFF. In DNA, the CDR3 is TGTGCCAGCAGTTACCCCGCTAAAAGTGCTTTCTTT.

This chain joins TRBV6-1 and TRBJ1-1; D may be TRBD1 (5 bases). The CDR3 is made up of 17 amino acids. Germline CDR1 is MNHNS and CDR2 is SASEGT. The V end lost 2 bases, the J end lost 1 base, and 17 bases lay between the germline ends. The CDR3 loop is CASSERGFGGGNTEAFF. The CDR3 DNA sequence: TGTGCCAGCAGTGAAAGGGGATTCGGGGGTGGGAACACTGAAGCTTTCTTT.

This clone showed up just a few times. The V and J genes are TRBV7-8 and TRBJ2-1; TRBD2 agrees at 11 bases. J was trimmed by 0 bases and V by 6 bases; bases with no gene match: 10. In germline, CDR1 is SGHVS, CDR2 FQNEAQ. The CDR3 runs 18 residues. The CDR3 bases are TGTGCCAGCAGTTCCGCGGGTAGCGGGGGGGCCTCCTACAATGAGCAGTTCTTC. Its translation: CASSSAGSGGASYNEQFF.

The CDR3 reads CASNPGQSSQETQYF. The CDR3 coding sequence is TGTGCCAGCAATCCGGGACAATCATCTCAAGAGACCCAGTACTTC. The V and J genes are TRBV6-5 and TRBJ2-5, with D possibly matching TRBD1 (6 bases). In germline, CDR1 is MNHEY, CDR2 SVGAGI. Trimming stripped 7 bases from V and 2 bases from J, with 17 bases between. The CDR3 length is 15 residues.

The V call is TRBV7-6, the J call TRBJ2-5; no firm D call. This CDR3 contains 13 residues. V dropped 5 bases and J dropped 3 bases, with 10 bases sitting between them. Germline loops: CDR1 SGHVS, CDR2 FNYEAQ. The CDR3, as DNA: TGTGCCAGCAGCCCCCTCGCGGAAGAGACCCAGTACTTC. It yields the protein CASSPLAEETQYF.

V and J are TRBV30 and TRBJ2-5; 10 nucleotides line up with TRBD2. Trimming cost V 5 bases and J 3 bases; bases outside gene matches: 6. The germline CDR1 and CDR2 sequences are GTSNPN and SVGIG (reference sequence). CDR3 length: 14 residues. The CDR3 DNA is TGTGCCTGGGGGGAGCTAGCGGGGGAAGAGACCCAGTACTTC. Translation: CAWGELAGEETQYF.